The 13 T cell receptor beta chains given below trace back to one sample, sequenced in a study of neurological immune-mediated disorders. Each CDR3 protein gets one entry after TCRdb re-called the 5' RACE reads with MiXCR. The data hold 35,000 to 50,000 distinct CDR3 sequences, with about 14% observed a single time. The sequencing input was CD4+ T cells from blood. Source of these receptors: a woman aged 55 to 70 with HTLV-1-associated myelopathy (HAM/TSP).

This clonotype was observed many times. CDR3 in amino acids: CSALTSLAGAYEQYF. The DNA for the CDR3 is TGCAGTGCCCTAACATCACTAGCGGGGGCCTACGAGCAGTACTTC. The chain joins TRBV20-1 to TRBJ2-7, with 11 bases identical to TRBD2. The junction had 9 bases not matched to a gene; V was cut back by 6 bases and J by 2 bases. The CDR3 length is 15 residues. From germline, CDR1 is DFQATT and CDR2 SNEGSKA (reference sequence).

The table lists this clonotype with many counts. The rearrangement joins TRBV3-1 to TRBJ2-7; possibly TRBD1 for D (6 bases). CDR1 and CDR2 (germline): LGHDT, YNNKEL (reference sequence). This CDR3 spans 15 amino acids. V was shortened by 0 bases and J by 3 bases, with 12 bases between the two germline ends. CDR3 residues: CASSQDLQGFYEQYF. The CDR3 bases are TGTGCCAGCAGCCAAGATCTCCAGGGGTTCTACGAGCAGTACTTC.

This clonotype was counted ten times or more. V usage is TRBV6-5 and J usage is TRBJ2-7, with 9 bases aligning to TRBD1. V trimming: 3 bases; J trimming: 11 bases; junction bases outside the gene matches: 2. There are 11 residues in the CDR3. Germline CDR1 MNHEY, CDR2 SVGAGI. Here the CDR3 reads CASSYGTGKYF. CDR3 coding DNA: TGTGCCAGCAGTTATGGGACAGGGAAGTACTTC.

This clonotype was seen many times. The J gene is TRBJ2-5, the V gene TRBV4-1; D not certain. The V and J ends lost 1 base and 9 bases respectively, with 12 bases between them. The CDR3 is 13 residues long. Germline CDR1 reads MGHRA; CDR2 reads YSYEKL. CDR3 DNA: TGCGCCAGCAGCCAAGTCCTCCCCGCCGCCCAGTACTTC. Amino acid sequence: CASSQVLPAAQYF.

This clonotype was seen many times. The CDR3 DNA is TGTGCCAGCAGTTTCACAGGGGCGTATCAGCCCCAGCATTTT. Residues: CASSFTGAYQPQHF. V is TRBV12-3 or TRBV12-4 and J is TRBJ1-5; 7 nucleotides match TRBD1. This CDR3 has 14 residues. The trim removed 3 bases at V and 5 bases at J, leaving 4 bases unmatched.

Many counts were recorded for this clonotype. The V and J genes are TRBV20-1 and TRBJ2-1; possible D gene TRBD1, 5 bases. CDR1 and CDR2 from the germline V gene are DFQATT and SNEGSKA (reference sequence). V was shortened by 2 bases and J by 1 base, with 12 bases between the two germline ends. The CDR3 contains 15 residues. Here the CDR3 reads CSARPPGQSYNEQFF. CDR3 in DNA: TGCAGTGCTAGACCCCCAGGGCAGTCCTACAATGAGCAGTTCTTC.

This clonotype has a single count. The rearrangement links TRBV28 to TRBJ1-5; 9 bases are a match to TRBD1. The CDR3 is 14 amino acids. J was trimmed by 4 bases and V by 3 bases; bases with no gene match: 1. CDR1 and CDR2 from the germline V gene are MDHEN and SYDVKM. The CDR3 protein is CASSLGQGNQPQHF. The CDR3 region has the DNA TGTGCCAGCAGTTTGGGACAGGGAAATCAGCCCCAGCATTTT.

This clonotype was seen many times. The rearrangement joins TRBV20-1 to TRBJ2-1; D may be TRBD1 or TRBD2 (5 bases each). CDR1 and CDR2 (germline): DFQATT, SNEGSKA (reference sequence). Trimming cost V 6 bases and J 5 bases, with 17 bases left between them. The CDR3 extends over 14 amino acids. CDR3: CSAILMGRDNEQFF. DNA for the CDR3: TGCAGTGCCATCCTCATGGGACGCGACAATGAGCAGTTCTTC.

This clonotype was observed at least ten times. This sequence joins TRBV9 and TRBJ2-3; D may be TRBD2 (5 bases). Germline loops: CDR1 SGDLS, CDR2 YYNGEE. Trimming took 3 bases from V and 1 from J, leaving 21 bases between them. The CDR3 is made up of 18 amino acids. CDR3 nucleotides: TGTGCCAGCAGCGCCCCTCCCCTTCCCAACGGGGGCACAGATACGCAGTATTTT. As protein: CASSAPPLPNGGTDTQYF.

This clonotype has at least ten counts. The rearrangement uses TRBV6-5 and TRBJ2-3; 9 positions match TRBD1. Germline lookup yields CDR1 MNHEY and CDR2 SVGAGI. The CDR3 totals 15 residues. V dropped 6 bases and J dropped 6; count of bases not matched to a gene: 10. The CDR3: CASRWHRGRLDTQYF. The CDR3 DNA is TGTGCCAGCAGGTGGCACAGGGGGCGATTGGATACGCAGTATTTT.

J is TRBJ1-6 and V is TRBV30; D call uncertain. Germline CDR1 and CDR2: GTSNPN and SVGIG (reference sequence). Trimming took off 5 bases at V and 1 base at J, with 6 bases between the two ends. This CDR3 spans 13 amino acids. CDR3 nucleotides: TGTGCCTGGCAGGAATCCTATAATTCACCCCTCCACTTT. Translation gives CAWQESYNSPLHF. The full variable domain, with the rest looked up from reference TRBV30 and TRBJ1-6, is SQTIHQWPATLVQPVGSPLSLECTVEGTSNPNLYWYRQAAGRGLQLLFYSVGIGQISSEVPQNLSASRPQDRQFILSSKKLLLSDSGFYLCAWQESYNSPLHFGNGTRLTVT.

This clonotype was seen repeatedly, ten times or more. CDR3 amino acids: CASSFSSAGGRNEQFF. CDR3 DNA: TGCGCCAGCAGTTTTTCCTCAGCGGGGGGAAGGAATGAGCAGTTCTTC. V is TRBV10-2 and J is TRBJ2-1, with 9 bases aligning to TRBD2. The germline V gene has CDR1 WSHSY and CDR2 SAAADI. CDR3 length: 16 amino acids. V shed 5 bases, J shed 7 bases, and the junction held 12 bases outside the gene matches.

The rearrangement links TRBV18 to TRBJ2-5, with TRBD1 as a possible D gene (6 bases). The germline gives CDR1 KGHSH, CDR2 LQKENI. The V and J ends lost 2 bases and 1 base respectively, with 11 bases between them. The CDR3 length is 15 residues. The CDR3 loop is CASSPITGIQETQYF. For the CDR3, the DNA is TGTGCCAGCTCACCAATAACAGGGATCCAAGAGACCCAGTACTTC.